This TCR beta chain was sequenced in a study of identical twins. A single record per CDR3 protein comes from TCRdb applying MiXCR to the 5' RACE reads. The data hold 1.5 million to 2 million distinct CDR3 sequences, with about 31% observed a single time. With V trimmed by 0 bases and J by 3 bases, 2 bases remained unmatched. The CDR3 loop spans 14 amino acids. Germline V lookup: CDR1 DFQATT, CDR2 SNEGSKA (reference sequence). General study results and limits: Models predicted too little out-of-frame TCR alpha sharing in monozygotic twins.

There are a few counts of this clonotype. Its antigen is still unknown. The sample taken for sequencing was cord blood. The chain couples TRBV20-1 to TRBJ1-2; 9 bases are shared with TRBD1. The sequence was obtained from a newborn girl in good health. CDR3 protein: CSARDRDRDYGYTF. CDR3 bases: TGCAGTGCTAGAGATCGGGACAGGGACTATGGCTACACCTTC.